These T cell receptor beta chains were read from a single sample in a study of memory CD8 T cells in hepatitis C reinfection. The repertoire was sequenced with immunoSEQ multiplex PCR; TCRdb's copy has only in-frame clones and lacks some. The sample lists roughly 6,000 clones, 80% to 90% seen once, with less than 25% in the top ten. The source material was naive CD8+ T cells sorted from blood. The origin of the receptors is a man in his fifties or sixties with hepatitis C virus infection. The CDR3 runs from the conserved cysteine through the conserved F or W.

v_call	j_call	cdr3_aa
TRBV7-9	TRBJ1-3	CASSYGQGAGNTIYF
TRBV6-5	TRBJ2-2	CASSLAGPGELFF
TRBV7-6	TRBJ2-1	CASSPRAGAEQFF
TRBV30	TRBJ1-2	CAWSPIRDRTNYGYTF
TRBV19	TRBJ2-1	CASSIGFGDAERVNSYNEQFF
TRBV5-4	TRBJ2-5	CASSSPLGGNQETQYF
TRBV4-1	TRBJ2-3	CASSQSIAGGSTDTQYF
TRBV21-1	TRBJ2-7	CASSNLWAEAPYEQYF
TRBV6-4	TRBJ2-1	CASSNRTGGPGDEQFF
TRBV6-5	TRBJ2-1	CASSYGGYNEQFF
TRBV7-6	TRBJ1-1	CASSQDRVGMNTEAFF
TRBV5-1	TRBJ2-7	CASSVTGGSYEQYF
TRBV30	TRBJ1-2	CAWSRDSGDYTF
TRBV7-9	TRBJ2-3	CASSSNSGGGEVDTQYF
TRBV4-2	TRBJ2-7	CASSQDRLAGGTYEQYF
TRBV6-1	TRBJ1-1	CASIQTGEAFF
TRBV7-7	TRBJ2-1	CASSLGTSGSSYEQFF
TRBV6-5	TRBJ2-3	CASSNSGGSTDTQYF
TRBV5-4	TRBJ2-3	CASSQGAGVDTQYF
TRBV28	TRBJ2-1	CASRETGGLSSYNEQFF
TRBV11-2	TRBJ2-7	CASSSGQLYEQYF
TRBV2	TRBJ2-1	CASIQREDVGNEQFF
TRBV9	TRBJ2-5	CASSADRARWETQYF
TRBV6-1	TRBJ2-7	CASSARDSTYEQYF
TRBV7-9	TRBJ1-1	CASSLVAGEGTEAFF
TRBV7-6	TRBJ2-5	CASSLPSAAGTQYF
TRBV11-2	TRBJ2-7	CASSSTGTESYEQYF
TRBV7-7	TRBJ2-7	CASSPRQVPFHEQYF
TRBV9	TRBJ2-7	CASSGPGTGSYEQYF
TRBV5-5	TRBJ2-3	CASSFVVDRGNTDTQYF
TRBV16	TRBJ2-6	CASSQSGGGAGANVLTF
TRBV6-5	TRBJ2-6	CASSPGQGLFLTF
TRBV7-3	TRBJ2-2	CASSPLIGTEWTGELFF
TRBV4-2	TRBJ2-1	CASSQEYDPAASGIYNEQFF
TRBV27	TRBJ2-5	CASSSFGQPYDQETQYF
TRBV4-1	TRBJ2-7	CASSQIQGYEQYF
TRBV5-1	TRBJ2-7	CASSEGGSYEQYF
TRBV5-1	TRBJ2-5	CASSPWGGRQETQYF
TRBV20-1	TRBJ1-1	CSAREDSETFF
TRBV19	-	CASSIGTFYEQYF
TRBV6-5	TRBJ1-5	CASSYGANQPQHF
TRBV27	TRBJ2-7	CASSLGGVGHEQYF
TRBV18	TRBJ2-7	CASSPPRQGSSYEQYF
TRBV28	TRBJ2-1	CASSLSGSSYNEQFF
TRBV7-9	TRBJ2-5	CASSFTPAGIQETQYF
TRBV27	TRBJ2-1	CASSATGGGEQFF
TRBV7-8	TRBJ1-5	CASSLGTGYGTQPQHF
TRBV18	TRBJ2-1	CASSPTSGSLNEQFF
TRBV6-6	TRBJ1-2	CASSPPGVLGYGYTF
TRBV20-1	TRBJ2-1	CSARLRGEQFF